What follows is one T cell receptor (beta chain) and its context. Germline values: CDR1 MNHNS, CDR2 SASEGT. The length of the CDR3 is 18 residues. J was trimmed by 0 bases and V by 3 bases; bases with no gene match: 11. This entry comes from a study of control samples from healthy donors and cancer patients. Sequencing used immunoSEQ multiplex PCR; TCRdb keeps in-frame clones, though not all of them. In the table there are 250,000 to 300,000 clones, roughly 87% of which are singletons. This clonotype was obtained from a woman in her sixties or seventies with lung cancer. Sequenced sample: PBMCs. The chain combines TRBV6-1 with TRBJ1-5; 7 nucleotides match TRBD1. DNA of the CDR3: TGTGCCAGCAGTGAGCCGGGACAGCGCCTCTATAGCAATCAGCCCCAGCATTTT. It codes for CASSEPGQRLYSNQPQHF.